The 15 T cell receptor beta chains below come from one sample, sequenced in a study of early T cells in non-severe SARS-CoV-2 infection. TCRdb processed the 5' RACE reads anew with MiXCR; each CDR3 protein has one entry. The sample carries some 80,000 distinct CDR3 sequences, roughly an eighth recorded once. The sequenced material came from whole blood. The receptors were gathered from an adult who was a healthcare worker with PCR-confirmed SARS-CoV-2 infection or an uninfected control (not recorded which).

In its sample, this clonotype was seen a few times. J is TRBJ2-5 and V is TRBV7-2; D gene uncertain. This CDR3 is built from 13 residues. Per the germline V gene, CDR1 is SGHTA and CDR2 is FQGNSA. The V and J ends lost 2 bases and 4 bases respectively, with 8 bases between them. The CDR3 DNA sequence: TGTGCCAGCAGCTTATCTCTCCCAGAGACCCAGTACTTC. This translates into CASSLSLPETQYF.

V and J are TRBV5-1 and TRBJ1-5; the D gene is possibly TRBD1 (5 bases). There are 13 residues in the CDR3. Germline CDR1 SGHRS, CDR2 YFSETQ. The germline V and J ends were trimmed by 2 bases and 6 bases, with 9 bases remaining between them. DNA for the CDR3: TGCGCCAGCAGCTTCCAGGGTGGTCAGCCCCAGCATTTT. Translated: CASSFQGGQPQHF. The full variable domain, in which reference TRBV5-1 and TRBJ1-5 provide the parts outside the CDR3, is KAGVTQTPRYLIKTRGQQVTLSCSPISGHRSVSWYQQTPGQGLQFLFEYFSETQRNKGNFPGRFSGRQFSNSRSEMNVSTLELGDSALYLCASSFQGGQPQHFGDGTRLSIL.

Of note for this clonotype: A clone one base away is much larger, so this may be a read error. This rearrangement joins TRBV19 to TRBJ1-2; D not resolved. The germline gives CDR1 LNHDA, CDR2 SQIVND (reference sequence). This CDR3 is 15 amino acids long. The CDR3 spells CTSSFGGLSNYGYTF. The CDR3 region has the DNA TGTACCAGTAGTTTTGGAGGACTTAGTAACTATGGCTACACCTTC. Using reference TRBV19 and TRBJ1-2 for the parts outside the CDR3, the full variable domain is DGGITQSPKYLFRKEGQNVTLSCEQNLNHDAMYWYRQDPGQGLRLIYYSQIVNDFQKGDIAEGYSVSREKKESFPLTVTSAQKNPTAFYLCTSSFGGLSNYGYTFGSGTRLTVV.

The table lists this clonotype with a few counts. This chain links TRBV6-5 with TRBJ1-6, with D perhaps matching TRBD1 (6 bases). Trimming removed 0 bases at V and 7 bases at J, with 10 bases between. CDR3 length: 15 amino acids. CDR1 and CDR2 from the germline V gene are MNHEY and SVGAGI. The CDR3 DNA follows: TGTGCCAGCAGTTACTCGAATCAGGGGAATTCACCCCTCCACTTT. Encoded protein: CASSYSNQGNSPLHF.

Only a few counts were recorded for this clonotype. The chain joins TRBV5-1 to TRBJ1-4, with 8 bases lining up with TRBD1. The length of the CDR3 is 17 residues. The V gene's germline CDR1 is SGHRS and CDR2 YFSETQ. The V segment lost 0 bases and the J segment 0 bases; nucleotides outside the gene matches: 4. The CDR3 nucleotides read TGCGCCAGCAGCTTGGGCAGGGGGCCAGCAACTAATGAAAAACTGTTTTTT. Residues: CASSLGRGPATNEKLFF.

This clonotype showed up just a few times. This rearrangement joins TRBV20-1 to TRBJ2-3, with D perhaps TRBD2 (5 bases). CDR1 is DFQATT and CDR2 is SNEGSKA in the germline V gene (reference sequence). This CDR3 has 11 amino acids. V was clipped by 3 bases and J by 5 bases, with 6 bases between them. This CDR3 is CSASGKDTQYF. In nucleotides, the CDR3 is TGCAGTGCTAGCGGGAAAGATACGCAGTATTTT.

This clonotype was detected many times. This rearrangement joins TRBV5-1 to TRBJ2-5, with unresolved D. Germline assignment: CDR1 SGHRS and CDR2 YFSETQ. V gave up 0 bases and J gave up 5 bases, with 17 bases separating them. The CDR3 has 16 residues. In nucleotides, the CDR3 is TGCGCCAGCAGCTTGGACGGCCACGACCCGATCGAGACCCAGTACTTC. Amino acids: CASSLDGHDPIETQYF. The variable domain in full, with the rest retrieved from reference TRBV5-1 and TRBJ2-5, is KAGVTQTPRYLIKTRGQQVTLSCSPISGHRSVSWYQQTPGQGLQFLFEYFSETQRNKGNFPGRFSGRQFSNSRSEMNVSTLELGDSALYLCASSLDGHDPIETQYFGPGTRLLVL.

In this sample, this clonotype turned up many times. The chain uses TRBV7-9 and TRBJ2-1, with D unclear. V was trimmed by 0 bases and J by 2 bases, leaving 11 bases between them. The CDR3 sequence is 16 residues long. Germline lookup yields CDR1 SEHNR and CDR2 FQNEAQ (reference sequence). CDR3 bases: TGTGCCAGCAGCTTAGCCGAAGAGGCCCCCTACAATGAGCAGTTCTTC. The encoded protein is CASSLAEEAPYNEQFF.

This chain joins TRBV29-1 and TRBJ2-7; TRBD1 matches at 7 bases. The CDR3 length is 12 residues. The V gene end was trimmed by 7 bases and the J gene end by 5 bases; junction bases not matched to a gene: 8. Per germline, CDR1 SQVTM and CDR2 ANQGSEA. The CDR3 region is CSGIDREHEQYF. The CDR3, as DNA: TGCAGCGGTATCGACAGGGAACACGAGCAGTACTTC.

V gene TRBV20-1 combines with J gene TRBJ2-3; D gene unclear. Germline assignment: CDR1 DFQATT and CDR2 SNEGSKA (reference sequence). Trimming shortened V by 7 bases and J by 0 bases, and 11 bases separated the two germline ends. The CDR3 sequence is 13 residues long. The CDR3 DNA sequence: TGCAGTGTTTTCCTTTCTAGCACAGATACGCAGTATTTT. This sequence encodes CSVFLSSTDTQYF.

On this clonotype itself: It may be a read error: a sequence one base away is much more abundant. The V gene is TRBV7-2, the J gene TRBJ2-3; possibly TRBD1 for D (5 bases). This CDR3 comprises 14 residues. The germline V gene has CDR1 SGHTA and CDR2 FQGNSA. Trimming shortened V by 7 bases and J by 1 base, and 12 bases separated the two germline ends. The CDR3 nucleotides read TGTGCCAGCATCGCTGACAGTCGCACAGATACGCAGTATTTT. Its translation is CASIADSRTDTQYF.

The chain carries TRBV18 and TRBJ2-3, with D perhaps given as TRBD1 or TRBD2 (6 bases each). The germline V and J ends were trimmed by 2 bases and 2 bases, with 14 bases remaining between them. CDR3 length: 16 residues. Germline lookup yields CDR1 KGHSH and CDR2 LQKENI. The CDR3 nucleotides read TGTGCCAGCTCACCAGGGGGGCGATCACCCACAGATACGCAGTATTTT. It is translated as CASSPGGRSPTDTQYF.

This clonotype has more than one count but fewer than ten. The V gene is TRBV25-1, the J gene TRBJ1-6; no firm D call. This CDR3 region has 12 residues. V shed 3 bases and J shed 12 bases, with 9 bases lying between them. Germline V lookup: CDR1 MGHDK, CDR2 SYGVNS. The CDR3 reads CASSEGRGPLHF. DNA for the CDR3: TGTGCCAGCAGTGAGGGTCGAGGACCCCTCCACTTT.

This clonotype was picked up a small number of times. In DNA form, the CDR3 reads TGTGCCAGCAGTCATTCTGGGGACAGGCTCTACACCTTC. Translated, it gives CASSHSGDRLYTF. The V gene is TRBV12-3 or TRBV12-4, the J gene TRBJ1-2; 8 nucleotides line up with TRBD1. The CDR3 consists of 13 residues. V dropped 5 bases and J dropped 10; count of bases not matched to a gene: 9.

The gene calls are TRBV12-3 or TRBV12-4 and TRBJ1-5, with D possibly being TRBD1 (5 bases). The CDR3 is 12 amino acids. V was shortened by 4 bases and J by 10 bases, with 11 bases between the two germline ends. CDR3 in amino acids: CASSSQVNPQHF. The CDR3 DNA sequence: TGTGCCAGCAGTTCACAGGTTAATCCCCAGCATTTT.